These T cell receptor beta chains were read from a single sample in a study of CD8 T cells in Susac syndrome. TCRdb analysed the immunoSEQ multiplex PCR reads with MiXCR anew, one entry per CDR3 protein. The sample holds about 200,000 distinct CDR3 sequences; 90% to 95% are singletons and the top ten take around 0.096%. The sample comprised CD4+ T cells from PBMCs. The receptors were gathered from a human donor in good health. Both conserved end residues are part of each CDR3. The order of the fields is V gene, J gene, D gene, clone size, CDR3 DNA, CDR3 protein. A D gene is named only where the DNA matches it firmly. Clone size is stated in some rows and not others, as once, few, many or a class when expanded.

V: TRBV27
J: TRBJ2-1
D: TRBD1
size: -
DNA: TGTGCCAGCAGAAGACGGGACAGCTACAATGAGCAGTTCTTC
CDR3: CASRRRDSYNEQFF

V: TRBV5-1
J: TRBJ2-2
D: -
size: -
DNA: TGCGCCAGCAGCTTGTATATAACCGGGGAGCTGTTTTTT
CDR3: CASSLYITGELFF

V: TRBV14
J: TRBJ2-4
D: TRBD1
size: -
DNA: TGTGCCAGCAGCTCCGGGGACAGCATAGACATTCAGTACTTC
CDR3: CASSSGDSIDIQYF

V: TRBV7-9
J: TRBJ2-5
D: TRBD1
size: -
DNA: TGTGCCAGCAGCTCAAGGACAGGGGTGGTCCAAGAGACCCAGTACTTC
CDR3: CASSSRTGVVQETQYF

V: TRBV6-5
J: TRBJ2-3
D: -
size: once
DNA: TGTGCCAGCAGGCTAGGTCCTGGGGAAGATACGCAGTATTTT
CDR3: CASRLGPGEDTQYF

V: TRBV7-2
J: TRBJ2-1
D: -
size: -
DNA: TGTGCCAGCAGCTTACGGGGGCGGGAGTTCTTC
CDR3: CASSLRGREFF

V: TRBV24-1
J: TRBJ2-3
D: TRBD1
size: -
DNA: TGTGCCACCAGTGACTGGGACAGGGGACAGTATTTT
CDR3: CATSDWDRGQYF

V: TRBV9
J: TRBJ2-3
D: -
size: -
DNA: TGTGCCAGCAGCGTAGATCCGCTCTTAGGGAATACGCAGTATTTT
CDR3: CASSVDPLLGNTQYF

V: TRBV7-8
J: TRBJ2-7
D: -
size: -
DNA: TGTGCCAGCAGTTTTTCGAGGAGCTCCTACGAGCAGTACTTC
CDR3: CASSFSRSSYEQYF

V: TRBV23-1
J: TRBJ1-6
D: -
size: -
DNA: TGCGCCAGCAGTCAGATCGGGAGGGCCCCTAATTCACCCCTCCACTTT
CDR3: CASSQIGRAPNSPLHF

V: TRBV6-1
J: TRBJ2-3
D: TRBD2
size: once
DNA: TGTGCCAGCAGTGTCTCGGGGGGTCGGAGAGATACGCAGTATTTT
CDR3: CASSVSGGRRDTQYF

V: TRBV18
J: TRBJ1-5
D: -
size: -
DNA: TGTGCCAGCTCACTTGCTCGGAGCAATCAGCCCCAGCATTTT
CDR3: CASSLARSNQPQHF

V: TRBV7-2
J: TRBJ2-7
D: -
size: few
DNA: TGTGCCAGCAGCTTAGTGATGACAGACTACGAGCAGTACTTC
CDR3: CASSLVMTDYEQYF

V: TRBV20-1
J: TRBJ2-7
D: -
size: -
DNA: TGCAGTGCTTACTTGCAGGGCCCCTCCTACGAGCAGTACTTC
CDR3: CSAYLQGPSYEQYF

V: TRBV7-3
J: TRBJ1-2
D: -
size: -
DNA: TGTGCCAGCAGCTTAGACTGGAGCTCGGGGGGCTACACCTTC
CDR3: CASSLDWSSGGYTF

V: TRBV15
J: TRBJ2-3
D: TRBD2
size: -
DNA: TGTGCCACCAGCAGACCTAGCGGGGGGGTCAGCACAGATACGCAGTATTTT
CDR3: CATSRPSGGVSTDTQYF

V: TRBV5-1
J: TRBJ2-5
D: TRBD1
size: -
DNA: TGCGCCAGCAGCTTGGGGGACAGGGGTTTCGAGACCCAGTACTTC
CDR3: CASSLGDRGFETQYF

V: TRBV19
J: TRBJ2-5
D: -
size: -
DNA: TGTGCCAGTAGTGGGACAACTAAGCTCCAAGAGACCCAGTACTTC
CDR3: CASSGTTKLQETQYF

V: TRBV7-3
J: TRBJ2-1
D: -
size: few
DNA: TGTGCCAGCAGCTTACGGGATAGCTCCTACAATGAGCAGTTCTTC
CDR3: CASSLRDSSYNEQFF

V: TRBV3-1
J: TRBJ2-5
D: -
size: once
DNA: TGTGCCAGCAGCCAAGATGGCAGCTTCGGGGAGACCCAGTACTTC
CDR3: CASSQDGSFGETQYF

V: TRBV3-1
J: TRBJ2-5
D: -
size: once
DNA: TGTGCCAGCAGACAACAAGAGACCCAGTACTTC
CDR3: CASRQQETQYF

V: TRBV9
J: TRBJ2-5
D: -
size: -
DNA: TGTGCCAGCAGCGTAGCTCGTGGCTCCCAAGAGACCCAGTACTTC
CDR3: CASSVARGSQETQYF

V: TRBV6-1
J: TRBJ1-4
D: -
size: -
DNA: TGTGCCAGCACCGTAACAGGGACCAATGAAAAACTGTTTTTT
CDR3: CASTVTGTNEKLFF

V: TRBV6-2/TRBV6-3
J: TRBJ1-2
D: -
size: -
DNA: TGTGCCAGCAGGATCCCAGGGGCTCGCGGCTACACCTTC
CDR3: CASRIPGARGYTF

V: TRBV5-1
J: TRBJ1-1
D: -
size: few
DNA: TGCGCCAGCAGAGGAAACAGGGTTTCGAACACTGAAGCTTTCTTT
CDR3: CASRGNRVSNTEAFF

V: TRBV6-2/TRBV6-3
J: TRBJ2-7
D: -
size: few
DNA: TGTGCCAGCAGTTCTACAGGGACCTACGAGCAGTACTTC
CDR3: CASSSTGTYEQYF

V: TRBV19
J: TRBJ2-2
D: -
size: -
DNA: TGTGCCAGTAGGCACAGGGGAGGAGGCGGGGAGCTGTTTTTT
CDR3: CASRHRGGGGELFF

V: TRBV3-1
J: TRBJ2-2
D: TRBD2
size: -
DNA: TGTGCCAGCAGCCGAAAAACCCCCGGGACTACCCACACCGGGGAGCTGTTTTTT
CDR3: CASSRKTPGTTHTGELFF

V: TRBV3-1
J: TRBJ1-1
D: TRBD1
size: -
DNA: TGTGCCAGCAGCCTCAGGGGGGACCCTCAAGCTTTCTTT
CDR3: CASSLRGDPQAFF

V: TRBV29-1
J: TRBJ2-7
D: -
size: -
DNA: TGCAGCGTTGTACCCTCGGGCTCCGAGCAGTACTTC
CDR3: CSVVPSGSEQYF

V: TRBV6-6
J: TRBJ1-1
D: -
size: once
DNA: TGTGCCAGCAGTGACTCTTCCAGAGCCAACACTGAAGCTTTCTTT
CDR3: CASSDSSRANTEAFF

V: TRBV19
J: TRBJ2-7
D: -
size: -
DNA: TGTGCCAGTAGTATAGCCGGCGGGGCCGGGACCTACGAGCAGTACTTC
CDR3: CASSIAGGAGTYEQYF